The 21 T cell receptor beta chains below all came from one sample that was sequenced in a study of cytomegalovirus exposure and HLA in healthy donors. The PCR employed 60 Vbeta primers together with 13 Jbeta primers. Clones were sequenced by immunoSEQ multiplex PCR, and TCRdb holds only the in-frame ones, with some missing. The sample has some 76,000 clones. The source material was PBMCs. These receptors were taken from a boy younger than 18 in good health and CMV-seronegative.

The chain combines TRBV11-2 with TRBJ1-6, with D hard to call. Germline CDR1 is SGHAT and CDR2 is FQNNGV. The CDR3 covers 14 residues. The germline V and J ends were trimmed by 5 bases and 5 bases, with 10 bases remaining between them. The CDR3 bases are TGTGCCAGCAGCCCGAGATTGAATAATTCACCCCTCCACTTT. It codes for CASSPRLNNSPLHF.

The CDR3 DNA reads TGCGCCAGCAGCCAAGACTCGGCGGGGGCGAGTCAGCCCCAGCATTTT. Its translation: CASSQDSAGASQPQHF. V is TRBV4-1 and J is TRBJ1-5; D may be TRBD1 (6 bases). CDR3 length: 16 amino acids. With 0 bases removed from V and 6 bases from J, the gap between germline ends came to 15 bases. Per germline, CDR1 MGHRA and CDR2 YSYEKL.

The CDR3 region has the DNA TGCAGCGTTGAGAAGGGTAGCGGGGTCCACACAGATACGCAGTATTTT. Translating it yields CSVEKGSGVHTDTQYF. The chain carries TRBV29-1 and TRBJ2-3; 8 bases align to TRBD2. Per germline, CDR1 SQVTM and CDR2 ANQGSEA. This CDR3 spans 16 amino acids. The ends lost 3 bases at V and 2 bases at J; junction bases unmatched: 10.

The chain recombines TRBV2 with TRBJ2-6; D not resolved. V gave up 1 base and J gave up 1 base, with 8 bases separating them. Germline CDR1 and CDR2: SNHLY and FYNNEI. CDR3 size: 16 residues. CDR3 sequence (DNA): TGTGCCAGCAGTGAAGGCCCTACTTCTGGGGCCAACGTCCTGACTTTC. This translates into CASSEGPTSGANVLTF. The full variable domain, its missing parts supplied by reference TRBV2 and TRBJ2-6, is EPEVTQTPSHQVTQMGQEVILRCVPISNHLYFYWYRQILGQKVEFLVSFYNNEISEKSEIFDDQFSVERPDGSNFTLKIRSTKLEDSAMYFCASSEGPTSGANVLTFGAGSRLTVL.

The chain recombines TRBV5-6 with TRBJ2-1; no definite D call. V gave up 2 bases and J gave up 0 bases, with 18 bases separating them. Germline loops: CDR1 SGHDT, CDR2 YYEEEE. The CDR3 loop spans 18 amino acids. CDR3 in DNA: TGTGCCAGCAGCTTCAGCGTCAGAGAAAAAATCTCCTACAATGAGCAGTTCTTC. Amino acid sequence: CASSFSVREKISYNEQFF. Full variable domain (missing parts from reference TRBV5-6 and TRBJ2-1): DAGVTQSPTHLIKTRGQQVTLRCSPKSGHDTVSWYQQALGQGPQFIFQYYEEEERQRGNFPDRFSGHQFPNYSSELNVNALLLGDSALYLCASSFSVREKISYNEQFFGPGTRLTVL.

The J gene is TRBJ1-2, the V gene TRBV19; tentatively, D is TRBD1 (6 bases). Trimming took off 2 bases at V and 5 bases at J, with 15 bases between the two ends. The V gene's germline CDR1 is LNHDA and CDR2 SQIVND (reference sequence). The CDR3 covers 15 residues. CDR3 in amino acids: CASSISRTAQYGYTF. CDR3 bases: TGTGCCAGTAGTATATCCCGGACAGCCCAATATGGCTACACCTTC.

The CDR3 sequence is CASSQVGLANTGELFF. Written as DNA, the CDR3 is TGCGCCAGCAGCCAAGTGGGACTAGCGAACACCGGGGAGCTGTTTTTT. The chain uses TRBV4-3 and TRBJ2-2; 8 positions agree with TRBD2. Germline V gene lookup returns CDR1 LGHNA and CDR2 YSLEER. The V segment lost 1 base and the J segment 0 bases; nucleotides outside the gene matches: 1. The CDR3 is 16 amino acids.

This rearrangement joins TRBV6-5 to TRBJ2-6, with D possibly matching TRBD1 (5 bases). Trimming left V 7 bases short and J 2 bases short, with 12 bases between. This CDR3 region has 15 residues. The germline gives CDR1 MNHEY, CDR2 SVGAGI. CDR3 sequence (DNA): TGTGCCAGCAACAACTGGGGCCCTGGGGCCAACGTCCTGACTTTC. This codes for CASNNWGPGANVLTF.

This chain links TRBV7-3 with TRBJ2-3, with 13 bases identical to TRBD2. This CDR3 is built from 17 residues. Trimming at V came to 1 base and at J to 0 bases, leaving 1 base not matched to a gene. CDR1 is SGHTA and CDR2 is FQGTGA in the germline V gene. The chain's CDR3 is CASSLMGLAGSTDTQYF. The CDR3 region has the DNA TGTGCCAGCAGCTTAATGGGACTAGCGGGAAGCACAGATACGCAGTATTTT.

The chain links TRBV29-1 to TRBJ2-7; D might be TRBD2 (5 bases). V lost 3 bases, J lost 1 base, and 10 bases lay in between. The CDR3 loop spans 13 amino acids. CDR1 and CDR2 (germline): SQVTM, ANQGSEA. CDR3 in amino acids: CSVDRPGSYEQYF. CDR3 nucleotide sequence: TGCAGCGTTGATAGGCCGGGGTCCTACGAGCAGTACTTC.

The rearrangement links TRBV28 to TRBJ2-3; 12 nucleotides match TRBD2. Germline-derived CDR1 and CDR2 are MDHEN and SYDVKM. The CDR3 has 16 amino acids. V gave up 5 bases and J gave up 6 bases; unmatched junction bases: 9. The CDR3 DNA reads as TGTGCCAGCAGTCTCGTCCTAGCGGGGGGGCGGGATACGCAGTATTTT. Translation gives CASSLVLAGGRDTQYF. Full variable domain (missing parts from reference TRBV28 and TRBJ2-3): DVKVTQSSRYLVKRTGEKVFLECVQDMDHENMFWYRQDPGLGLRLIYFSYDVKMKEKGDIPEGYSVSREKKERFSLILESASTNQTSMYLCASSLVLAGGRDTQYFGPGTRLTVL.

The V call is TRBV19, the J call TRBJ1-1, with D hard to call. Trimming pared 2 bases from V and 2 bases from J, leaving 6 bases between. Per the germline V gene, CDR1 is LNHDA and CDR2 is SQIVND (reference sequence). The CDR3 is 13 residues long. This chain's CDR3 is CASSISANTEAFF. DNA of the CDR3: TGTGCCAGTAGTATAAGCGCTAACACTGAAGCTTTCTTT.

The gene calls are TRBV30 and TRBJ2-7; 10 positions match TRBD1. The V gene end was trimmed by 3 bases and the J gene end by 6 bases; junction bases not matched to a gene: 8. CDR1 is GTSNPN and CDR2 is SVGIG in the germline V gene (reference sequence). This CDR3 region has 14 residues. In DNA form, the CDR3 reads TGTGCCTGGAGCGCCGGGACAGGGGACTTCGAGCAGTACTTC. Amino acid sequence: CAWSAGTGDFEQYF.

The chain joins TRBV6-5 to TRBJ2-5; 11 bases are shared with TRBD2. The tail of the sequence fits TRBJ2-7 better, so the J call may be wrong. CDR1 MNHEY and CDR2 SVGAGI come from the germline V gene. The CDR3 contains 15 residues. The CDR3 reads CASSYSSGGAYEQYF. As DNA, the CDR3 is TGTGCCAGCAGTTACTCTAGCGGGGGGGCCTACGAGCAGTACTTC.

As concerns this clone: This sample includes further DNA sequences coding for the same CDR3. The genes are TRBV5-1 and TRBJ1-1; D not resolved. This CDR3 has 13 residues. Germline CDR1 and CDR2: SGHRS and YFSETQ. Deletions cut 2 bases from V and 2 bases from J, with 7 bases between. The CDR3 sequence: CASSFTVNTEAFF. The DNA for the CDR3 is TGCGCCAGCAGCTTCACGGTAAACACTGAAGCTTTCTTT.

V and J are TRBV5-4 and TRBJ2-1, with 9 bases that match TRBD2. Trimming took 3 bases from V and 5 from J; bases not matched to a gene: 15. The CDR3 runs to 18 residues. From germline, CDR1 is SGHNT and CDR2 YYREEE (reference sequence). As DNA, the CDR3 is TGTGCCAGCAGCTCCACAAGAAAGCGGGAGGACCTTAACAATGAGCAGTTCTTC. Protein product: CASSSTRKREDLNNEQFF.

The chain is built from TRBV27 and TRBJ1-2; no definite D call. Germline V lookup: CDR1 MNHEY, CDR2 SMNVEV (reference sequence). V lost 3 bases, J lost 0 bases, and 8 bases lay in between. This CDR3 region has 14 residues. CDR3 bases: TGTGCCAGCAGTTTCGGTGACACTAACTATGGCTACACCTTC. As protein: CASSFGDTNYGYTF.

This sequence joins TRBV15 and TRBJ1-5; D not resolved. The ends were cut back, 1 base at V and 4 bases at J, with 5 bases in the middle. The CDR3 runs to 13 residues. Germline V CDR1 and CDR2: LNHNV, YYDKDF (reference sequence). CDR3 sequence reads: CATSRGANQPQHF. CDR3 nucleotide sequence: TGTGCCACCAGCAGAGGGGCGAATCAGCCCCAGCATTTT.

The V gene is TRBV13, the J gene TRBJ1-1; TRBD1 is a possible D gene (6 bases). V lost 5 bases, J lost 5 bases, and 12 bases lay in between. Germline lookup yields CDR1 PRHDT and CDR2 FYEKMQ (reference sequence). The CDR3 runs 13 residues. CDR3 coding DNA: TGTGCCAGCAGCCTCGAGGGGGTAACTGAAGCTTTCTTT. As protein: CASSLEGVTEAFF.

The rearrangement uses TRBV11-3 and TRBJ1-1, with a tentative D call TRBD1 (5 bases). This CDR3 spans 13 amino acids. Per the germline V gene, CDR1 is SGHNT and CDR2 is YENEEA. The ends were cut back, 1 base at V and 7 bases at J, with 10 bases in the middle. In nucleotides, the CDR3 is TGTGCCAGCAGCTTAGGACAGCAAAATGAAGCTTTCTTT. Encoded protein: CASSLGQQNEAFF.

V usage is TRBV13 and J usage is TRBJ1-1; 9 nucleotides line up with TRBD1. Germline lookup yields CDR1 PRHDT and CDR2 FYEKMQ (reference sequence). The CDR3 contains 15 residues. J gave up 4 bases and V 5 bases, and 8 bases lay outside the gene matches. The CDR3 DNA follows: TGTGCCAGCAGCGATTACGGGACAGGGTTCACTGAAGCTTTCTTT. Translation gives CASSDYGTGFTEAFF.